This TCR beta chain was sequenced during a study of blood T cell repertoires in COVID-19. Whole-study context: Acute-phase and convalescent COVID-19 samples originated in the United States, Italy and Spain. From T cells, B-cell-depleted T cells, or PBMCs came the material, which was cDNA or gDNA.

Original analysis: Amplifying reference gene primers gave estimates of nucleated cell counts. Sequenced by immunoSEQ multiplex PCR; TCRdb stores in-frame clones only, minus some. V and J calls and clone size are those listed in that table; D and trimming were worked out from the DNA. The repertoire has 100,000 to 150,000 clones, 70% to 75% of them found once; the top ten carry 6%. Trimming removed 4 bases from V and 3 bases from J; junction bases left unmatched: 3. The germline V gene encodes CDR1 SGHRS and CDR2 YFSETQ. CDR3 length: 15 residues. Sequenced material: peripheral blood. This TCR was sampled from an elderly man with COVID-19, enrolled during active disease. This chain links TRBV5-1 with TRBJ2-1, with 11 bases identical to TRBD2. CDR3: CASSKGLADYNEQFF. CDR3 nucleotide sequence: TGCGCCAGCAGCAAGGGACTAGCGGACTACAATGAGCAGTTCTTC. The full variable domain, with the rest looked up from reference TRBV5-1 and TRBJ2-1, is KAGVTQTPRYLIKTRGQQVTLSCSPISGHRSVSWYQQTPGQGLQFLFEYFSETQRNKGNFPGRFSGRQFSNSRSEMNVSTLELGDSALYLCASSKGLADYNEQFFGPGTRLTVL.